The sequence of this TCR beta chain was determined in a study of tumor and adjacent non-tumor tissue in lung cancer. Study-level information: Around 4.5 million productive TCRbeta reads were obtained per sample on average.

Germline V gene sequence: CDR1 DFQATT, CDR2 SNEGSKA (reference sequence). This CDR3 is 12 amino acids long. Three rounds of nested PCR, following a modified ARM-PCR protocol, produced the TCRbeta library. One entry per CDR3 protein results from TCRdb running MiXCR on the multiplex PCR reads. The top ten clones hold about 18% of a sample with 120,000 to 150,000 distinct CDR3 sequences, approximately 64% of them seen once. Notes on this clonotype: One end of the junction does not line up with germline, which may come from a read error.

RNA was extracted from bulk tissue without any cell sorting. This chain uses TRBV20-1 with TRBJ1-5; no reliable D call. Input material: lung tumor tissue. This clonotype originated in a man aged 60-69 years with small cell lung cancer. The chain's CDR3 is CSSSFLHQPQHF. DNA of the CDR3: TGCAGTTCTAGCTTCTTACATCAGCCCCAACATTTT.